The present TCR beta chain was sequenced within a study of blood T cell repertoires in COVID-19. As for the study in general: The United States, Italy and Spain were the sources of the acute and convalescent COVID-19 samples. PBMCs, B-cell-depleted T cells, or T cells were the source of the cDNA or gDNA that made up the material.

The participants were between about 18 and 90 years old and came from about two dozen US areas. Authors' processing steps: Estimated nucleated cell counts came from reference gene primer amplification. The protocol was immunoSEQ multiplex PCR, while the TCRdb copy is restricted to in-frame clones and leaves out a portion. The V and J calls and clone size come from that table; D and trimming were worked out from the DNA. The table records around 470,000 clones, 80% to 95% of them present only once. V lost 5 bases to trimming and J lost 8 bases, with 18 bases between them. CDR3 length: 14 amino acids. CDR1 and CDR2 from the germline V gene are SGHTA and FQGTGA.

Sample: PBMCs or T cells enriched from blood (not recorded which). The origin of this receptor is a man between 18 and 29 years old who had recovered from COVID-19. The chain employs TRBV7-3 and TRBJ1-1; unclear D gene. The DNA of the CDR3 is TGTGCCAGCAGCCTATACCAATTGGGCAGGGAAGCTTTCTTT. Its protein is CASSLYQLGREAFF.